This entry lists 26 T cell receptor beta chains sequenced from one sample in a study of blood T cell repertoires in COVID-19. Clones were read by immunoSEQ multiplex PCR, and TCRdb kept only the in-frame ones, dropping some. The top ten clones hold around 5% of a sample with about 150,000 clones, 75% to 90% of them seen once. Sequencing was done on a sample of PBMCs or T cells enriched from blood (not recorded which). The receptor set was obtained from a man between 70 and 80 years old who had been exposed to COVID-19.

V usage is TRBV29-1 and J usage is TRBJ2-2; 8 bases fit TRBD1. CDR1 is SQVTM, CDR2 ANQGSEA, per germline. The CDR3 is made up of 14 amino acids. Trimming removed 3 bases from V and 7 bases from J; junction bases left unmatched: 7. The DNA for the CDR3 is TGCAGCGTTGACGGACAGGGATCGATCGGGGAGCTGTTTTTT. Amino acid sequence: CSVDGQGSIGELFF.

This rearrangement joins TRBV4-3 to TRBJ1-1; D call uncertain. Germline lookup yields CDR1 LGHNA and CDR2 YSLEER. Trimming pared 3 bases from V and 6 bases from J, leaving 11 bases between. The CDR3 runs 13 residues. The CDR3 loop reads CASSQDGVPEAFF. CDR3 coding DNA: TGCGCCAGCAGCCAGGATGGAGTCCCTGAAGCTTTCTTT.

The V call is TRBV15, the J call TRBJ2-3, with 7 positions matching TRBD2. The CDR3 runs to 14 residues. CDR1 and CDR2 from the germline V gene are LNHNV and YYDKDF (reference sequence). V shed 0 bases and J 5 bases; nucleotides not matched to a gene: 2. The CDR3 loop is CATSRDGLEDTQYF. In DNA form, the CDR3 reads TGTGCCACCAGCAGAGATGGACTAGAAGATACGCAGTATTTT.

The chain is built from TRBV5-8 and TRBJ1-2; maybe TRBD1 (5 bases). The CDR3 is 12 amino acids. From germline, CDR1 is SGHTS and CDR2 YDEGEE. Trimming took 4 bases from V and 7 from J, leaving 11 bases between them. This CDR3 is CASSAGPGGYTF. Here the CDR3 DNA reads TGTGCCAGCAGCGCGGGGCCCGGTGGCTACACCTTC. Full variable domain (remainder filled in from reference TRBV5-8 and TRBJ1-2): EAGVTQSPTHLIKTRGQQATLRCSPISGHTSVYWYQQALGLGLQFLLWYDEGEERNRGNFPPRFSGRQFPNYSSELNVNALELEDSALYLCASSAGPGGYTFGSGTRLTVV.

CDR3 sequence reads: CASSYTDRFSHEQYF. CDR3 nucleotide sequence: TGTGCCAGCAGTTACACGGACAGGTTTAGCCACGAGCAGTACTTC. The chain has TRBV6-5 and TRBJ2-7; 7 bases align to TRBD1. The V and J ends lost 2 bases and 5 bases, in that order; junction bases with no gene match: 9. The germline gives CDR1 MNHEY, CDR2 SVGAGI. This CDR3 contains 15 residues.

V usage is TRBV5-4 and J usage is TRBJ1-2; 7 bases are a match to TRBD1. Per the germline V gene, CDR1 is SGHNT and CDR2 is YYREEE (reference sequence). The CDR3 runs 14 residues. The trim removed 6 bases at V and 6 bases at J, leaving 11 bases unmatched. DNA of the CDR3: TGTGCCAGCATCCCCCGAGGGGACAGCGATGGCTACACCTTC. Amino acids: CASIPRGDSDGYTF.

This chain links TRBV2 with TRBJ1-6; a possible D gene is TRBD1 (5 bases). Germline V gives CDR1 SNHLY, CDR2 FYNNEI. The V and J ends lost 8 bases and 6 bases respectively, with 14 bases between them. CDR3 size: 14 residues. CDR3 sequence: CASGHELSNSPLHF. In DNA, the CDR3 is TGTGCCAGCGGACACGAGCTATCTAATTCACCCCTCCACTTT.

This rearrangement joins TRBV7-7 to TRBJ2-5; the D is unclear. Deletions cut 4 bases from V and 4 bases from J, with 10 bases between. The CDR3 loop spans 13 amino acids. Germline CDR1 and CDR2: SSHAT and FNYEAQ (reference sequence). Written as DNA, the CDR3 is TGTGCCAGCAGCTCGAGTGAATTAGAGACCCAGTACTTC. It specifies CASSSSELETQYF. Complete variable domain (other parts from reference TRBV7-7 and TRBJ2-5): GAGVSQSPRYKVTKRGQDVTLRCDPISSHATLYWYQQALGQGPEFLTYFNYEAQPDKSGLPSDRFSAERPEGSISTLTIQRTEQRDSAMYRCASSSSELETQYFGPGTRLLVL.

The chain combines TRBV9 with TRBJ2-3, with a weak D call TRBD2 (6 bases). The CDR3 is 13 amino acids. Deletions cut 8 bases from V and 2 bases from J, with 12 bases between. The V gene's germline CDR1 is SGDLS and CDR2 YYNGEE. CDR3 residues: CARRGRDTDTQYF. CDR3 bases: TGTGCCAGGCGGGGACGTGACACAGATACGCAGTATTTT.

A few counts support this clone. V is TRBV7-9 and J is TRBJ2-4; D unclear. This CDR3 is built from 14 residues. Trimming pared 2 bases from V and 0 bases from J, leaving 5 bases between. Germline CDR1 and CDR2: SEHNR and FQNEAQ (reference sequence). This chain's CDR3 is CASSLSLAKNIQYF. In DNA form, the CDR3 reads TGTGCCAGCAGCTTATCACTAGCCAAAAACATTCAGTACTTC.

This rearrangement joins TRBV27 to TRBJ1-2, with 10 bases lining up with TRBD1. CDR1 is MNHEY and CDR2 is SMNVEV in the germline V gene (reference sequence). V shed 7 bases and J 3 bases; nucleotides not matched to a gene: 2. This CDR3 comprises 13 residues. The CDR3 DNA sequence: TGTGCCAGCATCGGACAGGGGGACTATGGCTACACCTTC. Translating gives CASIGQGDYGYTF.

The V call is TRBV28, the J call TRBJ1-4, with 8 bases aligning to TRBD1. V shed 8 bases, J shed 4 bases, and the junction held 9 bases outside the gene matches. CDR1 and CDR2 (germline): MDHEN, SYDVKM. CDR3 length: 15 residues. CDR3 amino acids: CASGSGQGVNEKLFF. The CDR3 DNA sequence: TGTGCCAGCGGATCCGGACAGGGCGTTAATGAAAAACTGTTTTTT.

This chain's CDR3 is CAWSVGQGYGYTF. In nucleotides, the CDR3 is TGTGCCTGGAGTGTAGGACAGGGCTATGGCTACACCTTC. The V and J genes are TRBV30 and TRBJ1-2; 8 nucleotides align to TRBD1. V lost 0 bases and J lost 4; bases outside the gene matches: 1. From germline, CDR1 is GTSNPN and CDR2 SVGIG (reference sequence). This CDR3 is built from 13 residues. Drawing the rest from reference TRBV30 and TRBJ1-2, the complete variable domain is SQTIHQWPATLVQPVGSPLSLECTVEGTSNPNLYWYRQAAGRGLQLLFYSVGIGQISSEVPQNLSASRPQDRQFILSSKKLLLSDSGFYLCAWSVGQGYGYTFGSGTRLTVV.

This chain links TRBV27 with TRBJ2-7, with 7 bases fitting TRBD1. The CDR3 consists of 14 residues. The V gene end was trimmed by 5 bases and the J gene end by 5 bases; junction bases not matched to a gene: 9. CDR1 is MNHEY and CDR2 is SMNVEV in the germline V gene (reference sequence). The DNA for the CDR3 is TGTGCCAGCAGTCCCCGACAGGGAATAAACGAGCAGTACTTC. This codes for CASSPRQGINEQYF.

The chain is built from TRBV18 and TRBJ2-3; 8 bases agree with TRBD2. CDR1 is KGHSH and CDR2 is LQKENI in the germline V gene. V trimming: 4 bases; J trimming: 2 bases; junction bases outside the gene matches: 2. The CDR3 sequence is 14 residues long. This chain's CDR3 is CASSQGLDTDTQYF. CDR3 in DNA: TGTGCCAGCTCACAGGGACTAGACACAGATACGCAGTATTTT.

The chain joins TRBV28 to TRBJ1-5; D possibly corresponds to TRBD1 (6 bases). CDR1 and CDR2 (germline): MDHEN, SYDVKM. The CDR3 sequence is 15 residues long. V shed 1 base and J shed 4 bases, with 11 bases lying between them. The CDR3 loop is CASSLLGGGNQPQHF. The CDR3 DNA reads as TGTGCCAGCAGTTTATTAGGGGGGGGGAATCAGCCCCAGCATTTT.

The chain uses TRBV9 and TRBJ2-1; 10 bases match TRBD2. V was pared by 4 bases and J by 2 bases, with 3 bases of the junction left unmatched. Germline V gives CDR1 SGDLS, CDR2 YYNGEE. This CDR3 spans 15 amino acids. CDR3 in DNA: TGTGCCAGCAGCCCAGCGGGGGGGGCCTACAATGAGCAGTTCTTC. Its translation: CASSPAGGAYNEQFF.

The chain has TRBV6-4 and TRBJ2-3, with 13 bases fitting TRBD2. The CDR3 is 16 residues long. Germline CDR1 and CDR2: MRHNA and SNTAGT. The ends lost 4 bases at V and 3 bases at J; junction bases unmatched: 4. In nucleotides, the CDR3 is TGTGCCAGCAGTGCCCTGACTAGCGGGGGGACAGATACGCAGTATTTT. Translating it yields CASSALTSGGTDTQYF.

This clone was seen just once. For the CDR3, the DNA is TGTGCCAGCACTTCGGCAGGTTTGAACACTGAAGCTTTCTTT. It translates to CASTSAGLNTEAFF. J is TRBJ1-1 and V is TRBV28; no clear D gene. The germline CDR1 and CDR2 sequences are MDHEN and SYDVKM. The CDR3 has 14 residues. The V and J ends lost 7 bases and 0 bases respectively, with 12 bases between them.

The chain combines TRBV4-1 with TRBJ2-5; perhaps TRBD2 as D (5 bases). Germline CDR1 is MGHRA and CDR2 is YSYEKL. This CDR3 has 15 amino acids. The V and J ends lost 5 bases and 2 bases respectively, with 15 bases between them. DNA for the CDR3: TGCGCCAGCAGCTCCCCCTTGCGGGTACAAGAGACCCAGTACTTC. Its protein product is CASSSPLRVQETQYF.

The chain employs TRBV23-1 and TRBJ1-5; 9 bases fit TRBD1. TRBV23-1 is sorted into the ORF group, with uncertain function. The length of the CDR3 is 14 residues. The V gene end was trimmed by 6 bases and the J gene end by 7 bases; junction bases not matched to a gene: 7. The CDR3 sequence is CASSGTGIEQPQHF. Written as DNA, the CDR3 is TGCGCCAGCAGCGGGACAGGGATAGAACAGCCCCAGCATTTT.

The rearrangement uses TRBV28 and TRBJ1-2; D uncertain. Germline-derived CDR1 and CDR2 are MDHEN and SYDVKM. V lost 8 bases and J lost 4, with 14 bases in between. This CDR3 region has 13 residues. The CDR3 nucleotides read TGTGCCAGCTCCACCGGGGTTAGCTATGGCTACACCTTC. This gives the protein CASSTGVSYGYTF.

The J gene is TRBJ2-5, the V gene TRBV19; TRBD2 matches 10 bases. From germline, CDR1 is LNHDA and CDR2 SQIVND (reference sequence). This CDR3 has 15 amino acids. V lost 5 bases, J lost 3 bases, and 6 bases stayed unmatched. The CDR3 sequence: CASSSSGGVEETQYF. The CDR3 DNA reads TGTGCCAGTAGTTCGAGCGGGGGGGTGGAAGAGACCCAGTACTTC.

V gene TRBV9 combines with J gene TRBJ1-6; 7 bases match TRBD1. Germline lookup yields CDR1 SGDLS and CDR2 YYNGEE. This CDR3 has 14 amino acids. V lost 4 bases to trimming and J lost 10 bases; unmatched junction nucleotides: 8. CDR3 residues: CASSPGGDSSPLHF. The CDR3 coding sequence is TGTGCCAGCAGCCCGGGGGGGGACAGCTCACCCCTCCACTTT. The full variable domain, with the rest looked up from reference TRBV9 and TRBJ1-6, is DSGVTQTPKHLITATGQRVTLRCSPRSGDLSVYWYQQSLDQGLQFLIQYYNGEERAKGNILERFSAQQFPDLHSELNLSSLELGDSALYFCASSPGGDSSPLHFGNGTRLTVT.

This clone was seen a handful of times. The V call is TRBV10-3, the J call TRBJ1-1; no clear D. Germline V lookup: CDR1 ENHRY, CDR2 SYGVKD. V was shortened by 6 bases and J by 6 bases, with 11 bases between the two germline ends. The CDR3 totals 12 residues. The CDR3 region has the DNA TGTGCCATCAGAATACCCGGAGCTGAAGCTTTCTTT. This gives the protein CAIRIPGAEAFF.

The genes are TRBV27 and TRBJ1-2, with a weak D call TRBD1 (5 bases). Trimming took off 5 bases at V and 8 bases at J, with 21 bases between the two ends. Germline CDR1 is MNHEY and CDR2 is SMNVEV (reference sequence). There are 15 residues in the CDR3. CDR3 residues: CASSPIQEGFSGYTF. CDR3 sequence (DNA): TGTGCCAGCAGTCCGATTCAGGAGGGGTTTTCGGGCTACACCTTC.